These 22 T cell receptor beta chains came from one sample sequenced in a study of Graves' ophthalmopathy and Graves' hyperthyroidism. From RNA, the CDR3 regions of TCR beta chains were amplified and sequenced. RT-PCR with HTBI primers came first, then second-round multiplex PCR. Each CDR3 protein gets one entry after TCRdb re-called the multiplex PCR reads with MiXCR. The sample has more than 550,000 distinct CDR3 sequences; under 50% are singletons. Specimen: peripheral blood. The receptors originated from an adult man with Graves' ophthalmopathy.

This chain joins TRBV7-2 and TRBJ1-6; 8 bases agree with TRBD1. Germline loops: CDR1 SGHTA, CDR2 FQGNSA. V was clipped by 2 bases and J by 7 bases; unmatched bases: 10. The CDR3 spans 17 residues. The CDR3 is CASSLYPRDRLNSPLHF. The CDR3 DNA reads as TGTGCCAGCAGCTTATACCCGCGGGACAGGCTCAATTCACCCCTCCACTTT.

This clonotype was seen repeatedly, ten times or more. The chain couples TRBV4-2 to TRBJ1-2; no clear D gene. The germline V gene has CDR1 LGHNA and CDR2 YNFKEQ. V gave up 0 bases and J gave up 8 bases, with 13 bases separating them. The CDR3 has 14 residues. This CDR3 is CASSQDSVTRGYTF. The CDR3 coding sequence is TGTGCCAGCAGCCAAGATTCGGTTACGAGGGGCTACACCTTC.

This clonotype was detected a few times. J is TRBJ2-7 and V is TRBV10-3; 11 bases fit TRBD2. The DNA end lines up better with TRBJ2-1; the J call may be wrong. The CDR3 extends over 16 amino acids. The germline V gene has CDR1 ENHRY and CDR2 SYGVKD. CDR3 sequence (DNA): TGTGCCATCAGTGAGTCCCGTGGACTAGCGGGCGCCGAGCAGTTCTTC. Amino acids: CAISESRGLAGAEQFF.

Many counts were recorded for this clonotype. The chain carries TRBV19 and TRBJ1-5; D is possibly TRBD1 (6 bases). The CDR3 runs to 14 residues. V lost 6 bases to trimming and J lost 4 bases, with 13 bases between them. Germline values: CDR1 LNHDA, CDR2 SQIVND (reference sequence). The CDR3 DNA sequence: TGTGCCAGTAGGGGGACAAGTCTTAATCAGCCCCAGCATTTT. It specifies CASRGTSLNQPQHF.

The genes are TRBV24-1 and TRBJ2-7; 7 nucleotides agree with TRBD1. This CDR3 is 14 amino acids long. The V segment lost 7 bases and the J segment 2 bases; nucleotides outside the gene matches: 7. Germline V gives CDR1 KGHDR, CDR2 SFDVKD. The CDR3 DNA sequence: TGTGCCACCAGCACAGGGGCGGGTACCTACGAGCAGTACTTC. Protein: CATSTGAGTYEQYF.

As regards this clonotype: The CDR3 end shows no conserved phenylalanine or tryptophan, and so a read error is likely. Because the CDR3's place on the DNA is in doubt, the DNA is left out and the CDR3 is given as listed by TCRdb. The V and J genes are TRBV11-2 and TRBJ2-7; no DNA check was done on the table's D call, TRBD1. Germline CDR1 SGHAT, CDR2 FQNNGV. Counting both end residues, the CDR3 totals 8 amino acids. CDR3 residues: CASSSLGR.

The chain recombines TRBV10-3 with TRBJ2-2; D ambiguous. Looked up from germline, CDR1 is ENHRY and CDR2 is SYGVKD. CDR3 length: 14 amino acids. Trimming left V 5 bases short and J 8 bases short, with 15 bases between. CDR3 nucleotides: TGTGCCATCAGTTACTCGATTGTAGCTGGGGAGCTGTTTTTT. Translation gives CAISYSIVAGELFF.

This rearrangement joins TRBV29-1 to TRBJ1-1; 9 positions match TRBD1. Germline V CDR1 and CDR2: SQVTM, ANQGSEA. Trimming at V came to 8 bases and at J to 4 bases, leaving 8 bases not matched to a gene. This CDR3 contains 13 residues. The CDR3 DNA sequence: TGCAGCCAAGACAGGGGGACTTTCACTGAAGCTTTCTTT. It translates to CSQDRGTFTEAFF.

The chain's CDR3 is CACPAGEVMNTEAFF. The DNA for the CDR3 is TGTGCCTGTCCCGCAGGTGAAGTAATGAACACTGAAGCTTTCTTT. V usage is TRBV7-2 and J usage is TRBJ1-1; D uncertain. Trimming left V 11 bases short and J 0 bases short, with 19 bases between. The CDR3 sequence is 15 residues long. CDR1 SGHTA and CDR2 FQGNSA come from the germline V gene.

This clonotype has just a few counts. The chain joins TRBV6-2 or TRBV6-3 to TRBJ1-2; 8 nucleotides line up with TRBD1. The germline CDR1 and CDR2 sequences are MNHEY and SVGEGT. There are 13 residues in the CDR3. V shed 6 bases and J 7 bases; nucleotides not matched to a gene: 7. CDR3: CASRLDRVVGYTF. CDR3 bases: TGTGCCAGCAGATTGGACAGGGTGGTTGGCTACACCTTC.

The J gene is TRBJ2-3, the V gene TRBV25-1; TRBD2 matches 13 bases. Germline V gives CDR1 MGHDK, CDR2 SYGVNS. The CDR3 has 16 residues. V lost 6 bases to trimming and J lost 6 bases; unmatched junction nucleotides: 9. Here the CDR3 reads CASSRRLAGGPDTQYF. The CDR3 nucleotides are TGTGCCAGCAGCCGCCGACTAGCGGGGGGCCCCGATACGCAGTATTTT.

This clonotype was seen repeatedly, ten times or more. This rearrangement joins TRBV2 to TRBJ1-1; 8 bases match TRBD1. V gave up 4 bases and J gave up 1 base; unmatched junction bases: 5. This CDR3 has 15 amino acids. Germline V gene lookup returns CDR1 SNHLY and CDR2 FYNNEI. The CDR3 region has the DNA TGTGCCAGCAGTGGGCAGGGGGCATCGAACACTGAAGCTTTCTTT. It translates to CASSGQGASNTEAFF.

CDR3 region: CASSLTGRDEQYF. The CDR3 DNA reads as TGCGCCAGCAGCTTGACAGGACGGGACGAGCAGTACTTC. The chain recombines TRBV5-1 with TRBJ2-7; possible D gene TRBD1, 5 bases. Trimming took off 1 base at V and 5 bases at J, with 10 bases between the two ends. Germline V CDR1 and CDR2: SGHRS, YFSETQ. This CDR3 region has 13 residues.

The V gene is TRBV7-9, the J gene TRBJ2-6; no reliable D call. This CDR3 is built from 18 residues. V was pared by 1 base and J by 0 bases, with 13 bases between. Germline V CDR1 and CDR2: SEHNR, FQNEAQ (reference sequence). CDR3 loop: CASSLVSLRVSGANVLTF. The CDR3, as DNA: TGTGCCAGCAGCTTAGTTTCTCTTCGGGTCTCTGGGGCCAACGTCCTGACTTTC.

This clonotype showed up just a few times. V and J are TRBV4-3 and TRBJ1-5, with D maybe TRBD1 (5 bases). The V gene lost 7 bases and the J gene lost 5 bases, with 18 bases spanning the gap. CDR1 is LGHNA, CDR2 YSLEER, per germline. The CDR3 consists of 15 residues. The CDR3 DNA follows: TGCGCCAGCACCCCCACCTTGAGGGGAGATCAGCCCCAGCATTTT. This sequence encodes CASTPTLRGDQPQHF.

This clonotype was recorded at least ten times. In DNA, the CDR3 is TGTGCCAGCAGACCGACAGGGCAGGAAGGCTACACCTTC. It codes for CASRPTGQEGYTF. J is TRBJ1-2 and V is TRBV12-3 or TRBV12-4, with 7 nucleotides matching TRBD1. CDR3 size: 13 residues. J lost 8 bases, V lost 6 bases, and 9 bases had no gene match.

This clonotype was counted ten times or more. The V gene is TRBV7-9, the J gene TRBJ2-7; TRBD2 matches 13 bases. V dropped 4 bases and J dropped 3; count of bases not matched to a gene: 3. The CDR3 spans 15 residues. Germline V gene sequence: CDR1 SEHNR, CDR2 FQNEAQ (reference sequence). The CDR3 DNA sequence: TGTGCCAGCAGCTCAGGGACTAGCGGGGTCTACGAGCAGTACTTC. Its protein is CASSSGTSGVYEQYF.

This clonotype was seen more than once but under ten times. This may be a read error, as it is one base from a much larger clone. The chain employs TRBV19 and TRBJ1-1; D is undetermined. CDR1 is LNHDA, CDR2 SQIVND, per germline (reference sequence). This CDR3 spans 13 amino acids. V gave up 5 bases and J gave up 0 bases, with 7 bases separating them. The CDR3 sequence: CASSALMNTEAFF. The DNA for the CDR3 is TGTGCCAGTAGTGCCCTTATGAACACTGAAGCTTTCTTT.

The V and J genes are TRBV24-1 and TRBJ1-5, with 7 bases aligning to TRBD1. This CDR3 region has 12 residues. With V trimmed by 3 bases and J by 15 bases, 7 bases remained unmatched. Germline V CDR1 and CDR2: KGHDR, SFDVKD. The CDR3 sequence is CATSDGRGLWHF. The CDR3 nucleotides read TGTGCCACCAGTGATGGTAGGGGGCTATGGCATTTT.

This sequence joins TRBV12-3 or TRBV12-4 and TRBJ1-1, with 8 bases fitting TRBD1. The CDR3 extends over 15 amino acids. V lost 4 bases to trimming and J lost 1 base; unmatched junction nucleotides: 5. The CDR3: CASSYTGGWNTEAFF. CDR3 DNA: TGTGCCAGCAGTTACACAGGGGGTTGGAACACTGAAGCTTTCTTT.

This clonotype was detected ten times or more. V gene TRBV24-1 combines with J gene TRBJ1-1; D ambiguous. The V and J ends lost 5 bases and 4 bases respectively, with 10 bases between them. Per germline, CDR1 KGHDR and CDR2 SFDVKD. This CDR3 is 13 amino acids long. The CDR3 loop is CATSAGVGTEAFF. Here the CDR3 DNA reads TGTGCCACCAGTGCCGGGGTAGGCACTGAAGCTTTCTTT.

The gene calls are TRBV6-1 and TRBJ1-2; TRBD1 matches at 8 bases. V lost 7 bases and J lost 4; bases outside the gene matches: 11. Per germline, CDR1 MNHNS and CDR2 SASEGT. The CDR3 length is 15 residues. Here the CDR3 DNA reads TGTGCCAGCACTAGACAGGGGATTTACGGCTATGGCTACACCTTC. It codes for CASTRQGIYGYGYTF.